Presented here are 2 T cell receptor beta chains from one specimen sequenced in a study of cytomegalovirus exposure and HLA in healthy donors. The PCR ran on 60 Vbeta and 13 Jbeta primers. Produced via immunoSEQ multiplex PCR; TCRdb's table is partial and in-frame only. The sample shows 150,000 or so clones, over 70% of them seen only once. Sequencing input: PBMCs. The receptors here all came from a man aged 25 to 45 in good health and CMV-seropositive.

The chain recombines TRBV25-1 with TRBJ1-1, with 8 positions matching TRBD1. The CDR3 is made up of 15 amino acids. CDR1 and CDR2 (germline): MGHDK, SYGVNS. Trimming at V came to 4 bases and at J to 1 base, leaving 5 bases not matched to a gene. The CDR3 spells CASSADRGGNTEAFF. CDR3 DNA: TGTGCCAGCAGTGCCGACAGGGGCGGGAACACTGAAGCTTTCTTT. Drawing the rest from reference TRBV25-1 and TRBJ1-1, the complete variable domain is EADIYQTPRYLVIGTGKKITLECSQTMGHDKMYWYQQDPGMELHLIHYSYGVNSTEKGDLSSESTVSRIRTEHFPLTLESARPSHTSQYLCASSADRGGNTEAFFGQGTRLTVV.

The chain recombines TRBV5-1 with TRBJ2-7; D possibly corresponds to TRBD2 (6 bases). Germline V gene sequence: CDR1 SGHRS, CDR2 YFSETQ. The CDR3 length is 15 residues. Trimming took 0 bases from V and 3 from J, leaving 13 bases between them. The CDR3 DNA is TGCGCCAGCAGCTTGGTCTGGGGAGGTGGCTACGAGCAGTACTTC. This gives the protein CASSLVWGGGYEQYF.